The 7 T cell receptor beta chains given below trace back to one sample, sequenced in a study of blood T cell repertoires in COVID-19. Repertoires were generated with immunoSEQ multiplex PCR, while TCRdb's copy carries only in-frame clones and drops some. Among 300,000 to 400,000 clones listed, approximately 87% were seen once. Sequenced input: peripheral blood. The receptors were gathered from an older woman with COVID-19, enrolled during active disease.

CDR3: CASNAGVDTGELFF. The CDR3 DNA reads as TGTGCCAGTAATGCGGGGGTCGACACCGGGGAGCTGTTTTTT. The J gene is TRBJ2-2, the V gene TRBV19; 7 nucleotides match TRBD2. This CDR3 has 14 residues. V was pared by 7 bases and J by 3 bases, with 5 bases of the junction left unmatched. Germline values: CDR1 LNHDA, CDR2 SQIVND (reference sequence).

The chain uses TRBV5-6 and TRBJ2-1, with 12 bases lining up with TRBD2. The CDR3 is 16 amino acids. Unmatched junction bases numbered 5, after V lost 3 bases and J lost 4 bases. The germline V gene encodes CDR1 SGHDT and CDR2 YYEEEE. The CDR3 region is CASSSRLAGGYNEQFF. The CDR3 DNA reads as TGTGCCAGCAGCTCCCGGCTAGCGGGGGGGTACAATGAGCAGTTCTTC.

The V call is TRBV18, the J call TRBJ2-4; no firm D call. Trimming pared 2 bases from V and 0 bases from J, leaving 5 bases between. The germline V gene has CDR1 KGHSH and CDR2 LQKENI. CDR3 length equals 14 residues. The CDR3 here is CASSPAVAKNIQYF. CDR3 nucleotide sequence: TGTGCCAGCTCACCAGCGGTAGCCAAAAACATTCAGTACTTC.

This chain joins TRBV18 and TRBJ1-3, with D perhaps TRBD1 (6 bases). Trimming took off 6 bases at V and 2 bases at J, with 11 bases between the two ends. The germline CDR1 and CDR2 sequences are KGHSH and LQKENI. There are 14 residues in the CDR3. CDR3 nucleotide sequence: TGTGCCAGCTCGCCTCAGGGGCCTGGAAACACCATATATTTT. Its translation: CASSPQGPGNTIYF.

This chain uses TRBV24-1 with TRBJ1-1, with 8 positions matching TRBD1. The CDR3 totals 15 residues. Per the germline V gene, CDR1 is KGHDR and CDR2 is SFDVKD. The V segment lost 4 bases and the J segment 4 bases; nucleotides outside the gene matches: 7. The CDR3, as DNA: TGTGCCACCAGTGACCCCTCGACAGGGGTCACTGAAGCTTTCTTT. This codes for CATSDPSTGVTEAFF.

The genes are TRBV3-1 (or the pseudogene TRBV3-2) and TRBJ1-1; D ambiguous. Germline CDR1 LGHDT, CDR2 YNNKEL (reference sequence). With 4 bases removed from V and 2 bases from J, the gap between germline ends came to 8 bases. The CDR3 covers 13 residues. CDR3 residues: CASSPRTNTEAFF. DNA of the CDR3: TGTGCCAGCAGCCCTAGAACCAACACTGAAGCTTTCTTT.

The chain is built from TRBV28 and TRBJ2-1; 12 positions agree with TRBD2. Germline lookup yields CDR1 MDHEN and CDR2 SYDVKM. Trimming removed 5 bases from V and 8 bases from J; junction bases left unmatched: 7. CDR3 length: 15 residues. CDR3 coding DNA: TGTGCCAGCAGTGCGACTAGCGGGGGTTTTTATGAGCAGTTCTTC. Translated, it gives CASSATSGGFYEQFF.